The 4 T cell receptor beta chains below come from one sample, sequenced in a study of blood T cell repertoires in COVID-19. Measured with immunoSEQ multiplex PCR; TCRdb has only the in-frame clones, and not every one. The sample shows 300,000 to 450,000 clones, 89% of them seen only once. Sequenced input: peripheral blood. All receptors come from a woman in her 30s with COVID-19, enrolled during active disease.

The chain recombines TRBV15 with TRBJ2-1, with TRBD2 identical over 13 bases. V dropped 3 bases and J dropped 7; count of bases not matched to a gene: 6. Germline loops: CDR1 LNHNV, CDR2 YYDKDF (reference sequence). There are 16 residues in the CDR3. CDR3 protein: CATSSQKTSGRNEQFF. In DNA, the CDR3 is TGTGCCACCAGCAGCCAAAAGACTAGCGGGAGGAATGAGCAGTTCTTC. The complete variable domain, with remaining parts taken from reference TRBV15 and TRBJ2-1, reads DAMVIQNPRYQVTQFGKPVTLSCSQTLNHNVMYWYQQKSSQAPKLLFHYYDKDFNNEADTPDNFQSRRPNTSFCFLDIRSPGLGDTAMYLCATSSQKTSGRNEQFFGPGTRLTVL.

This clone was observed a handful of times. In nucleotides, the CDR3 is TGTGCCAGCTCACCGACAATAACTGAAAATCAGCCCCAGCATTTT. Its translation: CASSPTITENQPQHF. The chain has TRBV18 and TRBJ1-5, with D hard to call. Per germline, CDR1 KGHSH and CDR2 LQKENI. Between the trimmed V and J ends, which lost 3 bases and 4 bases, there was a span of 13 bases. The CDR3 runs 15 residues.

The chain carries TRBV7-2 and TRBJ2-7, with 9 bases aligning to TRBD1. Germline CDR1 reads SGHTA; CDR2 reads FQGNSA. Trimming at V came to 2 bases and at J to 1 base, leaving 6 bases not matched to a gene. CDR3 length: 16 amino acids. CDR3 DNA: TGTGCCAGCAGCTTATCAGGGGACAGGGCTTCCTACGAGCAGTACTTC. It specifies CASSLSGDRASYEQYF.

The chain's CDR3 is CASSYGTGSGNTIYF. CDR3 bases: TGTGCCAGCAGTTACGGTACGGGCTCTGGAAACACCATATATTTT. The J gene is TRBJ1-3, the V gene TRBV6-5, with no clear D. CDR1 and CDR2 (germline): MNHEY, SVGAGI. CDR3 length: 15 residues. The V gene lost 2 bases and the J gene lost 0 bases, with 8 bases spanning the gap.